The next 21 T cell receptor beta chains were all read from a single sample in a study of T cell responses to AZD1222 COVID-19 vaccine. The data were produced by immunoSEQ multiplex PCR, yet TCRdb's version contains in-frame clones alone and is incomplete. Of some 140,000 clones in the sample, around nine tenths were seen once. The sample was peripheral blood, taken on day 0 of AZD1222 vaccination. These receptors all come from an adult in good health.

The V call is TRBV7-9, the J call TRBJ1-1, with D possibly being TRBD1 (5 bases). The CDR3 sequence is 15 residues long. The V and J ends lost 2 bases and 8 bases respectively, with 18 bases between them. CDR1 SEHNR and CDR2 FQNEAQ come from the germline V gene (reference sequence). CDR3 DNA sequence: TGTGCCAGCAGCTTAAACCGGGGCCGGACCTCCGAAGCTTTCTTT. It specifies CASSLNRGRTSEAFF.

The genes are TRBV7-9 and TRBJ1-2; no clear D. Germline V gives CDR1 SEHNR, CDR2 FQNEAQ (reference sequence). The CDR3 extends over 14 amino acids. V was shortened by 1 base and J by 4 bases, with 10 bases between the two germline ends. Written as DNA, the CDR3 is TGTGCCAGCAGCTTAGATTTCGGGCCCTATGGCTACACCTTC. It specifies CASSLDFGPYGYTF.

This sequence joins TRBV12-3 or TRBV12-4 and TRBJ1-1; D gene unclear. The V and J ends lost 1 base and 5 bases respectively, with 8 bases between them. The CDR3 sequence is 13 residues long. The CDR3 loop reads CASSLEGRTEAFF. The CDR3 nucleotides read TGTGCCAGCAGTTTAGAGGGAAGGACTGAAGCTTTCTTT.

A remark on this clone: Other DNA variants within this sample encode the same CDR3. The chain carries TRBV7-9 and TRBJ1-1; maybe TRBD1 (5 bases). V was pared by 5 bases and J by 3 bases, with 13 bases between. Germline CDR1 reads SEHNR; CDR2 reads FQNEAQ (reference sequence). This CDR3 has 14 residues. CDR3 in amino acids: CASSLHGGHTEAFF. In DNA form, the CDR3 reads TGTGCCAGCAGCCTCCATGGGGGACACACTGAAGCTTTCTTT.

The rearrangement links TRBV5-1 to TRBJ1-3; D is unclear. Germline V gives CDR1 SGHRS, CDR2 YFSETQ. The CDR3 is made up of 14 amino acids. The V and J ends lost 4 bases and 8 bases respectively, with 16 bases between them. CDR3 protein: CASSPPDSGDTIYF. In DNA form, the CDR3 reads TGCGCCAGCAGCCCCCCGGATTCCGGGGACACCATATATTTT.

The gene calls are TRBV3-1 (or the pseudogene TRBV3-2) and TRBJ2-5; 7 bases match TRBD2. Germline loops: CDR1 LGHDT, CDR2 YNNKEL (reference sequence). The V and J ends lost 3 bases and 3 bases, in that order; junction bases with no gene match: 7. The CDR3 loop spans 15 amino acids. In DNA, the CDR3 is TGTGCCAGCAGCCACCGCGGGAGCGGAGAAGAGACCCAGTACTTC. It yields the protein CASSHRGSGEETQYF.

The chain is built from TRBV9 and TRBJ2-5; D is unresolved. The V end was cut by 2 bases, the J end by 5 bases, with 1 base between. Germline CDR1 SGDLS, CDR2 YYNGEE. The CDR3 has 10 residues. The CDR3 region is CASSVETQYF. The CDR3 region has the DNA TGTGCCAGCAGCGTGGAGACCCAGTACTTC.

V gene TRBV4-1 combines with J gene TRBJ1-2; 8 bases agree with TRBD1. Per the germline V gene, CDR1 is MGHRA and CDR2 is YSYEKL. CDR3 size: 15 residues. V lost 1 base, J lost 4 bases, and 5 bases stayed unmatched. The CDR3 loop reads CASSQAPGTGYGYTF. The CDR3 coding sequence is TGCGCCAGCAGCCAAGCCCCCGGGACAGGCTATGGCTACACCTTC.

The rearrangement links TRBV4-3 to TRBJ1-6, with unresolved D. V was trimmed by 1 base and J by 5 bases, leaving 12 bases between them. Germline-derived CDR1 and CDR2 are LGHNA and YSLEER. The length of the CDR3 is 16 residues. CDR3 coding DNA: TGCGCCAGCAGCCAAGCGCCCGGGTCCGATAATTCACCCCTCCACTTT. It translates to CASSQAPGSDNSPLHF.

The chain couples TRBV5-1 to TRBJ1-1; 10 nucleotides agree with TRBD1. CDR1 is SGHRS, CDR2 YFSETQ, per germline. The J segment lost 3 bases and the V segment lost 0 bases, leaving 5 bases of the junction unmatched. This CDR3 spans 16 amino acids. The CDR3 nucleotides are TGCGCCAGCAGCTTGGGGACAGGGGGAGCCGACACTGAAGCTTTCTTT. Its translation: CASSLGTGGADTEAFF. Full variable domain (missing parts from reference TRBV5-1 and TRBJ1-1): KAGVTQTPRYLIKTRGQQVTLSCSPISGHRSVSWYQQTPGQGLQFLFEYFSETQRNKGNFPGRFSGRQFSNSRSEMNVSTLELGDSALYLCASSLGTGGADTEAFFGQGTRLTVV.

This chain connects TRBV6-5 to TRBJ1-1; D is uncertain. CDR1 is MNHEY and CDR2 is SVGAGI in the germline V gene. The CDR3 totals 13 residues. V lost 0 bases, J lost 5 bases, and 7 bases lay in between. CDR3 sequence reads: CASSYSRSTEAFF. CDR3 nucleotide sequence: TGTGCCAGCAGTTACTCTCGTTCAACTGAAGCTTTCTTT.

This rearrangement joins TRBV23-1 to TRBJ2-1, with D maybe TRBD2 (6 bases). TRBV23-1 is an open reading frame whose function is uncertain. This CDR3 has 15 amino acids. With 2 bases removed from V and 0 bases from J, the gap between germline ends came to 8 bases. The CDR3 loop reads CASSQGGNSYNEQFF. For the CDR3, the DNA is TGCGCCAGCAGTCAAGGCGGGAACTCCTACAATGAGCAGTTCTTC.

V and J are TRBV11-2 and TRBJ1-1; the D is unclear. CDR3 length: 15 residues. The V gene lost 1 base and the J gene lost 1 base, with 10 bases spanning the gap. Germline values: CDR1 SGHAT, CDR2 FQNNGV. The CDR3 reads CASSLGRGRNTEAFF. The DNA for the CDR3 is TGTGCCAGCAGCTTAGGACGTGGCAGGAACACTGAAGCTTTCTTT.

For the CDR3, the DNA is TGTGCCAGCAGCGATACCCCCAGCAGGGAAGCTTTCTTT. As protein: CASSDTPSREAFF. J is TRBJ1-1 and V is TRBV7-9; D is undetermined. V was cut by 5 bases and J by 8 bases, with 15 bases left in between. Per the germline V gene, CDR1 is SEHNR and CDR2 is FQNEAQ (reference sequence). The CDR3 is made up of 13 amino acids.

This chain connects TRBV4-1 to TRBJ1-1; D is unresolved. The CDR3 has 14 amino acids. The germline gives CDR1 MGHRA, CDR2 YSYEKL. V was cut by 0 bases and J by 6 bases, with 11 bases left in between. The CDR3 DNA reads TGCGCCAGCAGCCAAGATCAGGTTCTCGCTGAAGCTTTCTTT. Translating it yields CASSQDQVLAEAFF.

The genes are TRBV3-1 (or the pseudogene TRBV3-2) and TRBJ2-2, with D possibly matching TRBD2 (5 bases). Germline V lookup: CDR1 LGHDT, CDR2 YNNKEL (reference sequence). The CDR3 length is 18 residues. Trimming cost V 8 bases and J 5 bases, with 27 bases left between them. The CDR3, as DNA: TGTGCCAGCGCCCCGACGGCGGGCCGTGGCCCCGGTACCGGGGAGCTGTTTTTT. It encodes CASAPTAGRGPGTGELFF.

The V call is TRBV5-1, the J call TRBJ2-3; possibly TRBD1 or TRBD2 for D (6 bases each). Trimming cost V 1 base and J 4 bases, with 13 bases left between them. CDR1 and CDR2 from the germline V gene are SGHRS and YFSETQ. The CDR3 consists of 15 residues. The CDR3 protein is CASSLRGVIADTQYF. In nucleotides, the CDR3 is TGCGCCAGCAGCTTGAGGGGGGTAATCGCAGATACGCAGTATTTT.

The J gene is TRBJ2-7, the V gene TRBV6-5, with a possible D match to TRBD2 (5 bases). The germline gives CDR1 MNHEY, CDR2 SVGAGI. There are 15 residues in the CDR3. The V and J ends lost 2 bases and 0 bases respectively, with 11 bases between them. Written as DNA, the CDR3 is TGTGCCAGCAGTTACCAGGCAGGAGGCTCCTACGAGCAGTACTTC. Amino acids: CASSYQAGGSYEQYF.

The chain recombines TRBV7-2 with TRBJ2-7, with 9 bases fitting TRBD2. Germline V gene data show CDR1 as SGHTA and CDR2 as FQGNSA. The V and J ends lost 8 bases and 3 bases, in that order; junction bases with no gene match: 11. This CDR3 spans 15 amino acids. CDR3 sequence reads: CASVSGSTPYYEQYF. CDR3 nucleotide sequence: TGTGCCAGCGTTAGCGGGAGTACCCCCTACTACGAGCAGTACTTC. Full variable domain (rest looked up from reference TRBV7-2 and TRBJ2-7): GAGVSQSPSNKVTEKGKDVELRCDPISGHTALYWYRQSLGQGLEFLIYFQGNSAPDKSGLPSDRFSAERTGGSVSTLTIQRTQQEDSAVYLCASVSGSTPYYEQYFGPGTRLTVT.

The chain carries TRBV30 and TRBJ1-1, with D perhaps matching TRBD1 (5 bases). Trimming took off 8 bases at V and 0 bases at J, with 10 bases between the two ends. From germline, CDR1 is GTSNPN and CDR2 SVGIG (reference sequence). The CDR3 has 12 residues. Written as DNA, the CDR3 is TGTGCCGGACGACAGTTGAACACTGAAGCTTTCTTT. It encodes CAGRQLNTEAFF.

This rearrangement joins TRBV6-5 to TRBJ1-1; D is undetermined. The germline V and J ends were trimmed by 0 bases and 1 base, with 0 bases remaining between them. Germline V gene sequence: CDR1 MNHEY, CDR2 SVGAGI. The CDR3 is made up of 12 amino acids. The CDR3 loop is CASSYSNTEAFF. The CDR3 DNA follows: TGTGCCAGCAGTTACTCGAACACTGAAGCTTTCTTT.